The 27 T cell receptor beta chains reported below all come from one sample, sequenced in a study of cytomegalovirus exposure and HLA in healthy donors. A multiplex PCR was run with 60 Vbeta primers and 13 Jbeta primers. Repertoires were generated with immunoSEQ multiplex PCR, while TCRdb's copy carries only in-frame clones and drops some. The sample is made up of 50,000 or so clones, and the top ten hold about 6.7% of it. Sample: PBMCs. The receptors were gathered from a woman aged 40 to 50 in good health and CMV-seronegative.

The gene calls are TRBV5-1 and TRBJ2-7; 8 bases are a match to TRBD2. The CDR3 contains 17 residues. In germline, CDR1 is SGHRS, CDR2 YFSETQ. The junction had 10 bases not matched to a gene; V was cut back by 0 bases and J by 2 bases. CDR3 residues: CASSLAGAGVSAYEQYF. The CDR3 DNA reads TGCGCCAGCAGCTTGGCAGGAGCGGGAGTTTCAGCCTACGAGCAGTACTTC.

The chain recombines TRBV4-2 with TRBJ1-5; a weak D match, TRBD1 (6 bases). The germline V gene has CDR1 LGHNA and CDR2 YNFKEQ. Between the trimmed V and J ends, which lost 2 bases and 0 bases, there was a span of 17 bases. This CDR3 region has 18 residues. CDR3 protein: CASSQRGKTGYSNQPQHF. DNA of the CDR3: TGTGCCAGCAGCCAAAGGGGTAAGACAGGTTATAGCAATCAGCCCCAGCATTTT.

V usage is TRBV7-3 and J usage is TRBJ2-3, with 7 nucleotides matching TRBD2. Germline trimming cut 4 bases from V and 3 bases from J; bases unmatched to any gene: 4. The CDR3 is made up of 14 amino acids. The germline CDR1 and CDR2 sequences are SGHTA and FQGTGA. The CDR3 sequence: CASSSTSATDTQYF. The CDR3, as DNA: TGTGCCAGCAGCTCCACTAGCGCGACAGATACGCAGTATTTT. The whole variable domain, filled in from reference TRBV7-3 and TRBJ2-3, reads GAGVSQTPSNKVTEKGKYVELRCDPISGHTALYWYRQSLGQGPEFLIYFQGTGAADDSGLPNDRFFAVRPEGSVSTLKIQRTERGDSAVYLCASSSTSATDTQYFGPGTRLTVL.

This chain uses TRBV27 with TRBJ2-7; the match to TRBD2 covers 8 bases. Germline V gene data show CDR1 as MNHEY and CDR2 as SMNVEV (reference sequence). The CDR3 sequence is 15 residues long. V lost 6 bases to trimming and J lost 6 bases; unmatched junction nucleotides: 13. For the CDR3, the DNA is TGTGCCAGCAGACCCTCCTGGGAGCGGGAGTCCGAGCAGTACTTC. Encoded protein: CASRPSWERESEQYF.

The chain uses TRBV4-3 and TRBJ1-3; D is unresolved. The germline V gene has CDR1 LGHNA and CDR2 YSLEER. Trimming took off 4 bases at V and 0 bases at J, with 10 bases between the two ends. This CDR3 contains 15 residues. This chain's CDR3 is CASSPDWSSGNTIYF. As DNA, the CDR3 is TGCGCCAGCAGCCCGGACTGGAGCTCTGGAAACACCATATATTTT.

The CDR3 loop reads CATSRADSDTEAFF. The CDR3 DNA reads as TGTGCCACCAGCAGAGCGGACAGTGACACTGAAGCTTTCTTT. The genes are TRBV15 and TRBJ1-1; D possibly corresponds to TRBD1 (6 bases). CDR3 length equals 14 residues. V lost 1 base to trimming and J lost 3 bases, with 9 bases between them. Germline V lookup: CDR1 LNHNV, CDR2 YYDKDF (reference sequence).

The chain carries TRBV4-2 and TRBJ1-1, with no clear D. The germline V and J ends were trimmed by 0 bases and 0 bases, with 8 bases remaining between them. This CDR3 contains 15 residues. Per the germline V gene, CDR1 is LGHNA and CDR2 is YNFKEQ. The DNA of the CDR3 is TGTGCCAGCAGCCAAGAGATAGACATGAACACTGAAGCTTTCTTT. Translation: CASSQEIDMNTEAFF.

As DNA, the CDR3 is TGTGCCAGCAGCAAATCAACAGGGGCGACTCAATCCTACGAGCAGTACTTC. Translating gives CASSKSTGATQSYEQYF. The chain carries TRBV7-2 and TRBJ2-7; the match to TRBD1 covers 7 bases. J lost 1 base, V lost 5 bases, and 14 bases had no gene match. CDR1 is SGHTA, CDR2 FQGNSA, per germline. The CDR3 spans 17 residues.

V gene TRBV19 combines with J gene TRBJ1-5; D ambiguous. CDR3 size: 14 residues. V lost 5 bases and J 3 bases, leaving 11 bases between the germline ends. Germline assignment: CDR1 LNHDA and CDR2 SQIVND (reference sequence). The CDR3 protein is CASSPERDNQPQHF. The CDR3 DNA is TGTGCCAGTAGTCCTGAACGAGACAATCAGCCCCAGCATTTT.

The chain links TRBV28 to TRBJ1-1; the match to TRBD1 covers 9 bases. The V gene's germline CDR1 is MDHEN and CDR2 SYDVKM. CDR3 length: 15 amino acids. V was pared by 5 bases and J by 1 base, with 5 bases of the junction left unmatched. The CDR3 DNA is TGTGCCAGCAGTCCGGGACAGGGCCCGAACACTGAAGCTTTCTTT. This sequence encodes CASSPGQGPNTEAFF.

This sequence joins TRBV29-1 and TRBJ2-6; TRBD1 matches 8 bases. J was trimmed by 4 bases and V by 3 bases; bases with no gene match: 8. This CDR3 is 16 amino acids long. Germline V CDR1 and CDR2: SQVTM, ANQGSEA. The CDR3 nucleotides are TGCAGCGTTGACCAGGGGGCGTCACACGGGGCCAACGTCCTGACTTTC. Its protein product is CSVDQGASHGANVLTF.

The chain links TRBV4-1 to TRBJ2-3, with a possible D match to TRBD2 (6 bases). Germline V CDR1 and CDR2: MGHRA, YSYEKL. Trimming stripped 5 bases from V and 3 bases from J, with 15 bases between. This CDR3 has 15 amino acids. CDR3 residues: CASSDLAALTDTQYF. CDR3 DNA sequence: TGCGCCAGCAGCGATTTAGCGGCCCTAACAGATACGCAGTATTTT.

The chain links TRBV30 to TRBJ1-4, with TRBD1 as a possible D gene (5 bases). Germline CDR1 is GTSNPN and CDR2 is SVGIG (reference sequence). The CDR3 is 14 amino acids. V lost 0 bases to trimming and J lost 5 bases, with 10 bases between them. This chain's CDR3 is CAWSVGGENEKLFF. Written as DNA, the CDR3 is TGTGCCTGGAGTGTCGGGGGTGAAAATGAAAAACTGTTTTTT.

The chain couples TRBV7-3 to TRBJ2-2; 7 nucleotides line up with TRBD1. CDR3 length: 14 amino acids. V trimming: 5 bases; J trimming: 3 bases; junction bases outside the gene matches: 3. Germline lookup yields CDR1 SGHTA and CDR2 FQGTGA. Here the CDR3 reads CASSTGTDTGELFF. Written as DNA, the CDR3 is TGTGCCAGCAGCACCGGGACAGACACCGGGGAGCTGTTTTTT.

This chain uses TRBV28 with TRBJ2-7; TRBD1 might be the D (6 bases). The CDR3 has 15 amino acids. The V gene lost 5 bases and the J gene lost 0 bases, with 14 bases spanning the gap. Germline values: CDR1 MDHEN, CDR2 SYDVKM. The CDR3 here is CASSPDSGSSYEQYF. The CDR3 nucleotides are TGTGCCAGCAGTCCGGACAGTGGGAGCTCCTACGAGCAGTACTTC.

The chain joins TRBV6-1 to TRBJ2-7, with 7 bases fitting TRBD2. The CDR3 spans 15 residues. The V gene end was trimmed by 6 bases and the J gene end by 5 bases; junction bases not matched to a gene: 13. Germline CDR1 MNHNS, CDR2 SASEGT. The CDR3 sequence: CASSRMGGERNEQYF. Here the CDR3 DNA reads TGTGCCAGCAGCCGAATGGGGGGGGAGAGGAACGAGCAGTACTTC.

The V and J genes are TRBV30 and TRBJ1-1; 8 bases agree with TRBD1. Losses at the gene ends were 1 base for V and 2 bases for J; bases not matched to a gene: 3. The CDR3 length is 14 residues. Germline lookup yields CDR1 GTSNPN and CDR2 SVGIG (reference sequence). CDR3 coding DNA: TGTGCCTGGAGTGAAGGACAGGGAAACACTGAAGCTTTCTTT. Amino acid sequence: CAWSEGQGNTEAFF.

The chain is built from TRBV9 and TRBJ1-4; no clear D. This CDR3 is 15 amino acids long. In germline, CDR1 is SGDLS, CDR2 YYNGEE. V was trimmed by 3 bases and J by 4 bases, leaving 13 bases between them. CDR3 in amino acids: CASSARISGNEKLFF. For the CDR3, the DNA is TGTGCCAGCAGCGCTAGAATATCGGGTAATGAAAAACTGTTTTTT.

The chain carries TRBV10-3 and TRBJ2-5; TRBD1 matches 8 bases. CDR1 and CDR2 from the germline V gene are ENHRY and SYGVKD. V shed 5 bases, J shed 4 bases, and the junction held 12 bases outside the gene matches. The CDR3 runs to 16 residues. The CDR3 is CAISLGGQGGLETQYF. CDR3 nucleotides: TGTGCCATCAGTCTCGGAGGACAGGGTGGGTTAGAGACCCAGTACTTC.

V usage is TRBV6-6 and J usage is TRBJ2-1, with D unresolved. V lost 5 bases, J lost 4 bases, and 12 bases lay in between. The CDR3 totals 14 residues. Germline V gene lookup returns CDR1 MNHNY and CDR2 SVGAGI (reference sequence). CDR3 amino acids: CASSPSSTYNEQFF. The CDR3 DNA reads TGTGCCAGCAGTCCCTCTTCGACTTACAATGAGCAGTTCTTC.

The V call is TRBV18, the J call TRBJ2-5, with D perhaps matching TRBD1 (6 bases). The germline V and J ends were trimmed by 0 bases and 5 bases, with 13 bases remaining between them. The CDR3 is made up of 15 amino acids. From germline, CDR1 is KGHSH and CDR2 LQKENI. For the CDR3, the DNA is TGTGCCAGCTCACCACCGTCTGGGGGCGGTGAGACCCAGTACTTC. Protein: CASSPPSGGGETQYF.

The CDR3 loop is CASSLTAASGIYEQFF. CDR3 DNA: TGTGCCAGCAGCTTAACAGCGGCTAGCGGGATCTATGAGCAGTTCTTC. V is TRBV7-3 and J is TRBJ2-1; 9 positions match TRBD2. Germline lookup yields CDR1 SGHTA and CDR2 FQGTGA. With V trimmed by 0 bases and J by 8 bases, 8 bases remained unmatched. The CDR3 runs 16 residues.

The chain joins TRBV15 to TRBJ2-7, with TRBD2 matching over 9 bases. After removal of 1 base from V and 5 bases from J, the junction contained 6 bases not matched to a gene. The CDR3 extends over 15 amino acids. Germline V gene lookup returns CDR1 LNHNV and CDR2 YYDKDF (reference sequence). In DNA form, the CDR3 reads TGTGCCACCAGCAGAGGGGGACTAGCAAGCGACGAGCAGTACTTC. Amino acid sequence: CATSRGGLASDEQYF.

The CDR3 sequence is CASSPRGLRQETQYF. Here the CDR3 DNA reads TGTGCCAGCAGTCCCAGGGGGTTGCGCCAAGAGACCCAGTACTTC. The chain couples TRBV2 to TRBJ2-5, with 7 bases identical to TRBD1. V lost 5 bases, J lost 1 base, and 7 bases stayed unmatched. This CDR3 region has 15 residues. From germline, CDR1 is SNHLY and CDR2 FYNNEI.

The chain has TRBV10-3 and TRBJ1-1; tentative D call: TRBD1 (6 bases). The germline V and J ends were trimmed by 3 bases and 2 bases, with 13 bases remaining between them. The CDR3 consists of 15 residues. Looked up from germline, CDR1 is ENHRY and CDR2 is SYGVKD. CDR3 residues: CAISDLQGLNTEAFF. The CDR3 DNA is TGTGCCATCAGTGACCTTCAGGGGTTAAACACTGAAGCTTTCTTT.

The V gene is TRBV10-2, the J gene TRBJ2-3; TRBD1 agrees at 8 bases. The CDR3 spans 15 residues. Trimming cost V 4 bases and J 1 base; bases outside gene matches: 4. Germline CDR1 and CDR2: WSHSY and SAAADI. CDR3: CASSASGQGTDTQYF. DNA for the CDR3: TGCGCCAGCAGTGCGTCGGGACAGGGCACAGATACGCAGTATTTT.

The chain links TRBV6-5 to TRBJ2-7; TRBD2 agrees at 12 bases. This CDR3 is built from 16 residues. The germline CDR1 and CDR2 sequences are MNHEY and SVGAGI. V trimming: 2 bases; J trimming: 4 bases; junction bases outside the gene matches: 6. The CDR3 DNA reads TGTGCCAGCAGTTACCGGGCTAGCGGGAGGGGGTACGAGCAGTACTTC. It yields the protein CASSYRASGRGYEQYF.